This entry is about one TCR beta chain. Libraries were prepared by immunoSEQ multiplex PCR; TCRdb keeps only in-frame clonotypes and omits some of them. The sample gives just over 2,000,000 clones, roughly 96% of which show up once; 0.1% to 0.15% is in the top ten. These data originate in a study of shared clonotypes between healthy human individuals. Germline loops: CDR1 SEHNR, CDR2 FQNEAQ (reference sequence). This CDR3 spans 15 amino acids. J lost 5 bases, V lost 5 bases, and 9 bases had no gene match. V gene TRBV7-9 combines with J gene TRBJ1-5; 7 nucleotides agree with TRBD1. The receptor was isolated from a man younger than 35 in good health. Sequenced sample: naive CD4+ T cells sorted from blood. Subset reported: CD45RA+ positively selected. The CDR3 sequence: CASSRQGSSDQPQHF. CDR3 DNA: TGTGCCAGCAGCCGACAGGGATCGTCGGATCAGCCCCAGCATTTT.